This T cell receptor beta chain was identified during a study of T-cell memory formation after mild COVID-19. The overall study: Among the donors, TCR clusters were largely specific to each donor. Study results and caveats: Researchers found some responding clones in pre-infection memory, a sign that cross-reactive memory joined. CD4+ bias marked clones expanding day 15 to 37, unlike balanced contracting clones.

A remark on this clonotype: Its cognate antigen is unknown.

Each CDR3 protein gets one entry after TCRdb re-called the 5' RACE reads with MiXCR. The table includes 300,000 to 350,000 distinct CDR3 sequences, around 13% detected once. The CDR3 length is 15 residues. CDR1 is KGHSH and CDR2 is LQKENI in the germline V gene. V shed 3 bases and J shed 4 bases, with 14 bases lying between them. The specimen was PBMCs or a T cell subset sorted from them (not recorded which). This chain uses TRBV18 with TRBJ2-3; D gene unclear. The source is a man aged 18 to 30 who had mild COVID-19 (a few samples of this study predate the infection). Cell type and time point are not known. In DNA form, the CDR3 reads TGTGCCAGCTCACCCCCGGGCCTGGTTTCAGATACGCAGTATTTT. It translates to CASSPPGLVSDTQYF.